This T cell receptor (beta chain) stems from a study of CD8 T cells in Susac syndrome. V was trimmed by 6 bases and J by 3 bases, leaving 4 bases between them. CDR3 length equals 11 residues. Germline CDR1 reads KGHDR; CDR2 reads SFDVKD. The T cells that were sequenced for TCR beta were CD8+ and CD4+ cells from blood. Random hexamers were used to reverse transcribe an amount of about 0.45 to 1 ug RNA. TCRdb re-called the immunoSEQ multiplex PCR reads with MiXCR, one entry per CDR3 protein. The profile shows approximately 180,000 distinct CDR3 sequences, 90% to 97% of them singletons. This sequence was found in a human donor with multiple sclerosis. Sequencing was carried out using CD4+ T cells from PBMCs. The V gene is TRBV24-1, the J gene TRBJ1-2; D remains ambiguous. The CDR3 DNA reads TGTGCCACCAGTTCAGACTATGGCTACACCTTC. It yields the protein CATSSDYGYTF.